Listed below are T cell receptor beta chains from one sample, sequenced in a study of regulatory T cells in long-lasting Graves disease. MiXCR, run by TCRdb on the multiplex PCR reads, gives a single entry per CDR3 protein. The table lists around 430,000 distinct CDR3 sequences, about 20% of them singletons. The material sequenced was peripheral blood mononuclear cells (PBMCs), taken when the disease was refractory, from a patient treated with antithyroid drugs. The source of these receptors is a female donor with Graves disease. CDR3s include the opening cysteine and the closing phenylalanine or tryptophan. D genes are given only for firm matches. Size tells how often a clone was seen (once, few, many) or the class of an expanded clone, and some rows leave it out.

D	J	V	size	DNA	CDR3
TRBD2	TRBJ2-7	TRBV3-1	.	TGTGCCAGCAGTCAAGGCGGGGGACGGAGAGGCTACGAGCAGTACTTC	CASSQGGGRRGYEQYF
TRBD1	TRBJ1-1	TRBV10-3	.	TGTGCCATCGGGCCAGGGGGACCCAACACTGAAGCTTTCTTT	CAIGPGGPNTEAFF
.	TRBJ1-2	TRBV19	many	TGTGCCAGTTGTTACTCGGGGGACCACGCTAACTATGGCTACACCTTC	CASCYSGDHANYGYTF
.	TRBJ2-7	TRBV6-1	many	TGTGCCAGGCCCAAGGGCAGGGGCTACGAGCAGTACTTC	CARPKGRGYEQYF
TRBD1	TRBJ2-5	TRBV6-2/TRBV6-3	.	TGTGCCAGCAGTTACACCGGGACAGGCCAAGAGACCCAGTACTTC	CASSYTGTGQETQYF
.	TRBJ2-7	TRBV9	.	TGTGCCAGCAGCGTAGTAGCCGGAGGCGAGCAGTACTTC	CASSVVAGGEQYF
.	TRBJ2-3	TRBV7-2	.	TGTGCCAGCGGACCTAGCACAGATACGCAGTATTTT	CASGPSTDTQYF
.	TRBJ1-5	TRBV20-1	.	TGCAGTGCTAGAGCCCCCGGACAGCACAATCAGCCCCAGCATTTT	CSARAPGQHNQPQHF
.	TRBJ1-1	TRBV19	few	TGTGCCAGTATAAGGGCAGGGCTTAACACTGAAGCTTTCTTT	CASIRAGLNTEAFF
TRBD2	TRBJ2-1	TRBV2	once	TGTGCCAGCAGTGAGGCGGGAGTCCTGGATGAGCAGTTCTTC	CASSEAGVLDEQFF
.	TRBJ1-1	TRBV28	many	TGTGCCAGCATGGCAGGGACAATGAACACTGAAGCTTTCTTT	CASMAGTMNTEAFF
.	TRBJ2-7	TRBV7-2	few	TGTGCCAGCAGCCCAACCTACCCCCCCTACGAGCAGTACTTC	CASSPTYPPYEQYF
TRBD1	TRBJ2-7	TRBV7-3	few	TGTGCCAGCAGCGACATTACAGGGGGGATCCACGAGCAGTACTTC	CASSDITGGIHEQYF
.	TRBJ2-7	TRBV20-1	.	TGCAGTGCGACGACAGGCAGGGTTACTTACGAGCAGTACTTC	CSATTGRVTYEQYF
.	TRBJ1-6	TRBV5-1	many	TGCGCCAGCAGCTTGGCGGGACGCTCACCCCTCCACTTT	CASSLAGRSPLHF
.	TRBJ2-3	TRBV10-3	.	TGTGCCATCAGTCTCTCTTCGGGAATGACGGATACGCAGTATTTT	CAISLSSGMTDTQYF
.	TRBJ1-5	TRBV24-1	few	TGTGCCACCAGTGAGGGGGAACTAGCACAGCCCCAGCATTTT	CATSEGELAQPQHF
.	TRBJ1-1	TRBV6-2/TRBV6-3	many	TGTGCCAGCAGCTACAGGTGGCAGGCGGCTTTCTTT	CASSYRWQAAFF
TRBD2	TRBJ2-7	TRBV3-1	.	TGTGCCAGCAGCCAAGATTGGGGACTAGTTCGCGAGCAGTACTTC	CASSQDWGLVREQYF
TRBD2	TRBJ2-5	TRBV12-3/TRBV12-4	many	TGTGCCAGCAGCTTCGGGACTAGCTCCGAGACCCAGTACTTC	CASSFGTSSETQYF
.	TRBJ2-7	TRBV6-1	few	TGTGCCAGCGACGGAAACGAGGGAGAGGAGTACTTC	CASDGNEGEEYF
.	TRBJ2-7	TRBV5-4	.	TGTGCCAGCAGCTTGATCCAGGGGGGCCACGAGCAGTACTTC	CASSLIQGGHEQYF
.	TRBJ2-7	TRBV3-1	.	TGTGCCAGCAGCCCCCTTCGAGGGAACTCCTACGAGCAGTACTTC	CASSPLRGNSYEQYF
TRBD1	TRBJ1-2	TRBV9	many	TGTGCCAGCAGCGTAGGACGGGACAGGGGCTATGGCTACACCTTC	CASSVGRDRGYGYTF
TRBD2	TRBJ2-7	TRBV28	many	TGTGCCAGCAGCCAGCTAGCGGAGCTCTACGAGCAGTACTTC	CASSQLAELYEQYF
TRBD1	TRBJ1-5	TRBV28	many	TGTGCCAGCAGTTCAGGGGGACAGGGGTTTCAGCCCCAGCATTTT	CASSSGGQGFQPQHF